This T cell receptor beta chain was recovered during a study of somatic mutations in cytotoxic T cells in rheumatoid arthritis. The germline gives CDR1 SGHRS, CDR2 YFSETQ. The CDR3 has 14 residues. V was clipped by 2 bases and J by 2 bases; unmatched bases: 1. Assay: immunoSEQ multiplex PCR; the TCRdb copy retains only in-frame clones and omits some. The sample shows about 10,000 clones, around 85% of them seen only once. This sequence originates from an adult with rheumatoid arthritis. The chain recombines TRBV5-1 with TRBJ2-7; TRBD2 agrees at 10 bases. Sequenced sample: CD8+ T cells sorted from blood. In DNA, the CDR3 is TGCGCCAGCAGCTTCGGACTAGCGGCCTACGAGCAGTACTTC. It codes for CASSFGLAAYEQYF. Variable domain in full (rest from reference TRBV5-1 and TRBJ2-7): KAGVTQTPRYLIKTRGQQVTLSCSPISGHRSVSWYQQTPGQGLQFLFEYFSETQRNKGNFPGRFSGRQFSNSRSEMNVSTLELGDSALYLCASSFGLAAYEQYFGPGTRLTVT.